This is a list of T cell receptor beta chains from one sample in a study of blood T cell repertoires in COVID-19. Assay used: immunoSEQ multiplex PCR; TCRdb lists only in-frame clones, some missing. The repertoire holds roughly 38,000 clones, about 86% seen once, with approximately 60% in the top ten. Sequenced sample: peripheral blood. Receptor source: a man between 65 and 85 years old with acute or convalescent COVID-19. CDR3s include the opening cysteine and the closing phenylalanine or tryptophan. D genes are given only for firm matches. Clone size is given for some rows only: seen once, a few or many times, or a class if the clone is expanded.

CDR3 DNA: TGTGCCAGCAGTTTATTCGACGGCGGCAACTCACCCCTCCACTTT
CDR3 protein: CASSLFDGGNSPLHF
V gene: TRBV27
clone size: -
D gene: -
J gene: TRBJ1-6

CDR3 DNA: TGTGCCAGCAGCCAAACGGAACAGGGGGCAGCCAAAAACATTCAGTACTTC
CDR3 protein: CASSQTEQGAAKNIQYF
V gene: TRBV3-1/TRBV3-2
clone size: -
D gene: TRBD1
J gene: TRBJ2-4

CDR3 DNA: TGTGCCAGCAATTCCGCCGGGTTGAGCAATCAGCCCCAGCATTTT
CDR3 protein: CASNSAGLSNQPQHF
V gene: TRBV2
clone size: once
D gene: -
J gene: TRBJ1-5

CDR3 DNA: TGTGCCAGCAGTTCAGATAAGAGGCGGCAGTACTTC
CDR3 protein: CASSSDKRRQYF
V gene: TRBV28
clone size: -
D gene: -
J gene: TRBJ2-7

CDR3 DNA: TGTGCCAGCAGCAGGGAATATGAGCAGTTCTTC
CDR3 protein: CASSREYEQFF
V gene: TRBV6-5
clone size: -
D gene: -
J gene: TRBJ2-1

CDR3 DNA: TGTGCCACCAGCAGAGATCGTAATACGCAGTATTTT
CDR3 protein: CATSRDRNTQYF
V gene: TRBV15
clone size: -
D gene: -
J gene: TRBJ2-3

CDR3 DNA: TGTGCCAGCAGTTCCCCAGACAGGGGTGGTGAGCAGTACTTC
CDR3 protein: CASSSPDRGGEQYF
V gene: TRBV27
clone size: -
D gene: TRBD1
J gene: TRBJ2-7

CDR3 DNA: TGCGCCAGCAGCCAACTCACAGGGGTCGGACAGCCCCAGCATTTT
CDR3 protein: CASSQLTGVGQPQHF
V gene: TRBV4-3
clone size: few
D gene: TRBD1
J gene: TRBJ1-5

CDR3 DNA: TGTGCCAGCAGCTCGCCGACAGGGGGGGAAGAGACCCAGTACTTC
CDR3 protein: CASSSPTGGEETQYF
V gene: TRBV7-2
clone size: -
D gene: TRBD1
J gene: TRBJ2-5

CDR3 DNA: TGTGCCATCAGTGAGCAGGGGGGTCAGCCCCAGCATTTT
CDR3 protein: CAISEQGGQPQHF
V gene: TRBV10-3
clone size: -
D gene: TRBD1
J gene: TRBJ1-5

CDR3 DNA: TGCAGCGTTAGACTAGCGAGATACAATGAGCAGTTCTTC
CDR3 protein: CSVRLARYNEQFF
V gene: TRBV29-1
clone size: once
D gene: TRBD2
J gene: TRBJ2-1

CDR3 DNA: TGTGCCAGCAGCCGGGCCGACGGCACAGACAATGAGCAGTTCTTC
CDR3 protein: CASSRADGTDNEQFF
V gene: TRBV4-2
clone size: -
D gene: -
J gene: TRBJ2-1

CDR3 DNA: TGTGCCACCGCACAAACGGGAGGCCCCTATGAGCAGTTCTTC
CDR3 protein: CATAQTGGPYEQFF
V gene: TRBV24-1
clone size: few
D gene: TRBD2
J gene: TRBJ2-1

CDR3 DNA: TGCAGCGTTGTCCTCTCCTACGAGCAGTACTTC
CDR3 protein: CSVVLSYEQYF
V gene: TRBV29-1
clone size: -
D gene: -
J gene: TRBJ2-7

CDR3 DNA: TGTGCCAGCAGCTTAGGCAGCGCGAACACCGGGGAGCTGTTTTTT
CDR3 protein: CASSLGSANTGELFF
V gene: TRBV7-9
clone size: -
D gene: -
J gene: TRBJ2-2

CDR3 DNA: TGTGCCAGTGGCGGACAGGGCAACTACAATGAGCAGTTCTTC
CDR3 protein: CASGGQGNYNEQFF
V gene: TRBV19
clone size: -
D gene: TRBD1
J gene: TRBJ2-1

CDR3 DNA: TGTGCCAGCAGCCCGGGACTCACCTCCTACAATGAGCAGTTCTTC
CDR3 protein: CASSPGLTSYNEQFF
V gene: TRBV7-2
clone size: -
D gene: -
J gene: TRBJ2-1

CDR3 DNA: TGTGCCAGCAGCCTCTACGGGATAGGGGAGACCCAGTACTTC
CDR3 protein: CASSLYGIGETQYF
V gene: TRBV3-1/TRBV3-2
clone size: -
D gene: -
J gene: TRBJ2-5

CDR3 DNA: TGCGCCAGCAAACGGGAGTTTCTCGCCGGGGAGCTGTTTTTT
CDR3 protein: CASKREFLAGELFF
V gene: TRBV4-1
clone size: -
D gene: -
J gene: TRBJ2-2

CDR3 DNA: TGTGCCAGCAGTCCCAGGACAGGCGCACTCTACGAGCAGTACTTC
CDR3 protein: CASSPRTGALYEQYF
V gene: TRBV6-2/TRBV6-3
clone size: -
D gene: TRBD1
J gene: TRBJ2-7

CDR3 DNA: TGTGCCAGCAGCTCCCGGGCGGGGAACACTGAAGCTTTCTTT
CDR3 protein: CASSSRAGNTEAFF
V gene: TRBV11-2
clone size: -
D gene: -
J gene: TRBJ1-1

CDR3 DNA: TGCAGCGTTGAATCGCCCAGCCAAGAGACCCAGTACTTC
CDR3 protein: CSVESPSQETQYF
V gene: TRBV29-1
clone size: -
D gene: -
J gene: TRBJ2-5

CDR3 DNA: TGTGCCAGTACCGAGGACTGGAACCCCTCAAATTACAATGAGCAGTTCTTC
CDR3 protein: CASTEDWNPSNYNEQFF
V gene: TRBV19
clone size: once
D gene: -
J gene: TRBJ2-1

CDR3 DNA: TGTGCCAGCTCGCCGGACGGGAGCTATGGCTACACCTTC
CDR3 protein: CASSPDGSYGYTF
V gene: TRBV18
clone size: few
D gene: -
J gene: TRBJ1-2